This T cell receptor beta chain stems from a study of cytomegalovirus exposure and HLA in healthy donors. Across the whole study: Most donors, about 77% of 398 genotyped, fell in the Caucasian-associated ancestry cluster. Whole-study results and caveats: Cytomegalovirus association was assigned to about 150 TCR beta chains.

With regard to this clone: Antigen unknown.

The CDR3 contains 12 residues. Germline V lookup: CDR1 SQVTM, CDR2 ANQGSEA. J lost 10 bases, V lost 5 bases, and 6 bases had no gene match. PCR used 60 Vbeta primers and 13 Jbeta primers. Data came from immunoSEQ multiplex PCR; TCRdb stores just in-frame clones and leaves some out. The sample shows roughly 170,000 clones, approximately 77% of them seen only once. V usage is TRBV29-1 and J usage is TRBJ1-4, with 8 bases that match TRBD1. The source material was PBMCs. The clonotype originates from a female donor in good health and CMV-seronegative. The CDR3 region is CSVRATGGKLFF. The CDR3 DNA follows: TGCAGCGTTCGGGCCACAGGGGGAAAACTGTTTTTT.